This record covers a single T cell receptor (beta chain). In TCRdb, the 5' RACE reads were re-called with MiXCR into one record per CDR3 protein. The repertoire consists of about 340,000 distinct CDR3 sequences, with roughly 14% occurring once and the leading ten covering approximately 1.1%. CDR3 length: 15 residues. Germline CDR1 reads DFQATT; CDR2 reads SNEGSKA (reference sequence). The V and J ends lost 5 bases and 8 bases, in that order; junction bases with no gene match: 10. The data originate from a study of CD8 T cells in ankylosing spondylitis. The chain has TRBV20-1 and TRBJ2-3; 13 bases match TRBD2. The TCR was taken from a male donor with ankylosing spondylitis or in good health (not recorded which). The sequenced material came from blood, either unsorted or a sorted T cell fraction (not recorded which). The CDR3 is CSAAKTSGGLVTQYF. The CDR3 DNA reads as TGCAGTGCTGCCAAGACTAGCGGGGGGCTGGTTACGCAGTATTTT.